The rows below give T cell receptor beta chains drawn from one sample of a study of cytomegalovirus exposure and HLA in healthy donors. Measured with immunoSEQ multiplex PCR; TCRdb has only the in-frame clones, and not every one. The data hold some 200,000 clones, with 70% to 85% observed a single time. Material: PBMCs. The receptors here all came from an older woman in good health and CMV-seropositive. Both conserved end residues are trimmed from each CDR3.

V gene	J gene	CDR3 protein
TRBV10-3	TRBJ1-2	AISEASGYGYT
TRBV7-2	TRBJ2-5	ASSLGGTSGSLKTQY
TRBV9	TRBJ2-7	ASSVLAASGYSEQY
TRBV2	TRBJ2-1	ASSAGTSGRNEQF
TRBV6-1	TRBJ1-1	ASSALEQTEAF
TRBV11-2	TRBJ2-7	ASSLDPGYYEQY
TRBV4-1	TRBJ2-7	ASSQGGLHEQY
TRBV30	TRBJ1-2	AWTRVDYGYT
TRBV28	TRBJ2-1	ASSRSQLEQF
TRBV30	TRBJ1-4	AWPPGQGDEKLF
TRBV7-2	TRBJ1-2	ASSLDGGGYGYT
TRBV6-1	TRBJ1-2	ASSGSASYGYT
TRBV28	TRBJ2-5	ASSSLTAYQETQY
TRBV27	TRBJ2-7	ASSLIPPGGRDVEQY
TRBV28	TRBJ2-7	ASSGEGTGDYEQY
TRBV5-1	TRBJ1-4	ASSLGVQPNEKLF
TRBV5-4	TRBJ2-5	ASSPTNAGETQY
TRBV18	TRBJ1-4	ASSFGQGEDEKLF
TRBV2	TRBJ2-3	ASSDNGGTQY
TRBV19	TRBJ1-4	ASSSRQGTGNEKLF
TRBV11-2	TRBJ1-5	ASSFGSFQPQH